The clone carrying this T cell receptor beta chain has a count of ten or more. This sample was included in a study of spatial heterogeneity in lung cancer. MiXCR was run by TCRdb on the 5' RACE reads, yielding one entry per CDR3 protein. Seen here are 36,000 or so distinct CDR3 sequences, 5.2% observed once, and the top ten hold 29%. The germline CDR1 and CDR2 sequences are GTSNPN and SVGIG (reference sequence). Trimming shortened V by 1 base and J by 2 bases, and 7 bases separated the two germline ends. The CDR3 spans 13 residues. Time point noted: sample taken at primary tumor resection. TCRs were sequenced from unsorted whole RNA of tumor, nontumor lung or PBMC.

V is TRBV30 and J is TRBJ2-3, with D unresolved. Source: PBMCs, taken at surgery. This TCR was sampled from a female donor with early-stage non-small cell lung cancer. CDR3 DNA: TGTGCCTGGAGTGGGGGTCCCACAGATACGCAGTATTTT. This gives the protein CAWSGGPTDTQYF.